What follows describes a single T cell receptor (beta chain). This sample stems from a study of blood T cell repertoires in COVID-19. Sequencing was performed with immunoSEQ multiplex PCR; in TCRdb, only in-frame clones are kept and a portion is missing. The sample contains approximately 160,000 clones, roughly 85% of which appear only once. The CDR3 consists of 14 residues. Germline loops: CDR1 SGHDT, CDR2 YYEEEE. V gave up 4 bases and J gave up 4 bases, with 11 bases separating them. Seattle patients were enrolled during active infection and followed longitudinally. V gene TRBV5-6 combines with J gene TRBJ2-2; D perhaps matches TRBD1 (6 bases). The origin of this receptor is a woman aged 60-75 years with COVID-19, enrolled during active disease. Sequencing was carried out using peripheral blood. The DNA for the CDR3 is TGTGCCAGCAGCCCCCGGACAGCCACCGGGGAGCTGTTTTTT. Translating it yields CASSPRTATGELFF.